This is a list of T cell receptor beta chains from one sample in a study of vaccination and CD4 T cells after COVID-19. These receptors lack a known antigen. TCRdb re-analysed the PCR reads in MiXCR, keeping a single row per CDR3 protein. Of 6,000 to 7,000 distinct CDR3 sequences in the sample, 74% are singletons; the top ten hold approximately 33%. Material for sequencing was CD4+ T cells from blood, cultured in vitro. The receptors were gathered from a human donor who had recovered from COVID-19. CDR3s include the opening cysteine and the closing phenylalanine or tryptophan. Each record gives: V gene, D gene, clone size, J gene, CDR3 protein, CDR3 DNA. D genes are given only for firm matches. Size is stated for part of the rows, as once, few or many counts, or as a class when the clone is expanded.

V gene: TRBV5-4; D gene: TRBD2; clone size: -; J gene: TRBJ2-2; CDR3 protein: CASSLPGGYTGELFF; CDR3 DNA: TGTGCCAGCAGCTTACCGGGGGGGTACACCGGGGAGCTGTTTTTT
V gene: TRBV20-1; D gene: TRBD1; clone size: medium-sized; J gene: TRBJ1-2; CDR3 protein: CSARLQGAIHGYTF; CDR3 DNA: TGCAGTGCTAGGTTGCAGGGGGCGATACATGGCTACACCTTC
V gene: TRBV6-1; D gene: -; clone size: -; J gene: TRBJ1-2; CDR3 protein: CASSENSGGVPNYGYTF; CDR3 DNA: TGTGCCAGCAGTGAAAATAGTGGGGGGGTACCTAACTATGGCTACACCTTC
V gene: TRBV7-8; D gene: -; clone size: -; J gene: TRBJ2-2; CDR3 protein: CASSLDTDTGELFF; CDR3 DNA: TGTGCCAGCAGCTTAGATACGGACACCGGGGAGCTGTTTTTT
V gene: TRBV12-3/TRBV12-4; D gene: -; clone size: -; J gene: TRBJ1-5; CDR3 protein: CASSSLFEANHNQPQHF; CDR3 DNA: TGTGCCAGCAGTTCCCTTTTCGAGGCAAACCACAATCAGCCCCAGCATTTT
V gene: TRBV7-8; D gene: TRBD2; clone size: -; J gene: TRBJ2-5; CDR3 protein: CASRWRGEETQYF; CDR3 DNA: TGTGCCAGCAGATGGCGGGGGGAAGAGACCCAGTACTTC
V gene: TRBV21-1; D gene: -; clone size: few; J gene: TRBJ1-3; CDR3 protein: CATTEGSSGNTIYF; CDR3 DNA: TGTGCCACGACAGAGGGGAGCAGTGGAAACACCATATATTTT
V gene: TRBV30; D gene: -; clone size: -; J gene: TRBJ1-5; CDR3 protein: CAWSGQVNQPQHF; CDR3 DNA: TGTGCCTGGAGTGGTCAGGTGAATCAGCCCCAGCATTTT
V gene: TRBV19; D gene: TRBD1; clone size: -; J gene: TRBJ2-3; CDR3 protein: CASSGTGGSTDTQYF; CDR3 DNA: TGTGCCAGTAGTGGGACAGGGGGCTCAACAGATACGCAGTATTTT
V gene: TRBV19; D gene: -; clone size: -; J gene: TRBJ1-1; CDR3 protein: CASNQDSVGSREAFF; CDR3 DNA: TGTGCCAGTAATCAGGATTCTGTCGGTTCCCGCGAAGCTTTCTTT
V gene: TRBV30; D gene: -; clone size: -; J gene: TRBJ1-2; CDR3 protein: CAFGQLNYGYTF; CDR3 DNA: TGTGCTTTTGGACAGCTAAACTATGGCTACACCTTC
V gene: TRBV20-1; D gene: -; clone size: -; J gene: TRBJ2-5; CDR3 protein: CSAREANQETQYF; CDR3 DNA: TGCAGTGCTAGAGAGGCAAACCAAGAGACCCAGTACTTC
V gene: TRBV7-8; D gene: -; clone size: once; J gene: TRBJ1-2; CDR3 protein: CASSPRQKDYGYTF; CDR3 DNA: TGTGCCAGCAGCCCCCGACAGAAGGACTATGGCTACACCTTC
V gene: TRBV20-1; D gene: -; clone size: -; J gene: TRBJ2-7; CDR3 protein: CSASQGTYEQYF; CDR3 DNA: TGCAGTGCTAGTCAGGGCACCTACGAGCAGTACTTC
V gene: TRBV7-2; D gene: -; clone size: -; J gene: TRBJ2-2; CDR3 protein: CASSLVLAGGELFF; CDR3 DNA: TGTGCCAGCAGCTTAGTACTAGCCGGCGGGGAGCTGTTTTTT
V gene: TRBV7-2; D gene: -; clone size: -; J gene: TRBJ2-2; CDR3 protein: CASSPYTGELFF; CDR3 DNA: TGTGCCAGCAGCCCGTACACCGGGGAGCTGTTTTTT
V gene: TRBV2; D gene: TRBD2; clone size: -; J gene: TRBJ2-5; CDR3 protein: CASSEREVDAGTQYF; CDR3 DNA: TGTGCCAGCAGTGAGCGGGAGGTCGACGCGGGGACCCAGTACTTC
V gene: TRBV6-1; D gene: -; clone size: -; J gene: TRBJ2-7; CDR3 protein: CASSEETGNPYEQYF; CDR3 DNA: TGTGCCAGCAGTGAAGAAACAGGGAACCCCTACGAGCAGTACTTC
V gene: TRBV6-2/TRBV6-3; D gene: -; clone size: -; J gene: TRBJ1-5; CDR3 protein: CASSYSFKSAGRDQPQHF; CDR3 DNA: TGTGCCAGCAGTTACTCTTTCAAATCGGCAGGGAGGGATCAGCCCCAGCATTTT
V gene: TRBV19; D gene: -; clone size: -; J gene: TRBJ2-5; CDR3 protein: CASSIQHSQETQYF; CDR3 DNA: TGTGCCAGTAGTATACAGCACTCCCAAGAGACCCAGTACTTC
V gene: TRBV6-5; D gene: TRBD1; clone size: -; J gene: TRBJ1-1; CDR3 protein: CASSSSLSRTGGTEAFF; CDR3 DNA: TGTGCCAGCAGTTCATCCCTAAGTCGGACAGGCGGCACTGAAGCTTTCTTT
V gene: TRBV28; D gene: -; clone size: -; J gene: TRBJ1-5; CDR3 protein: CASSFGTNQPQHF; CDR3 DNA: TGTGCCAGCAGTTTTGGCACTAATCAGCCCCAGCATTTT
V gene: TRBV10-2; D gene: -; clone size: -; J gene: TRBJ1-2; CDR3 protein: CASSESTQGHYGYTF; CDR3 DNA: TGCGCCAGCAGTGAGTCGACTCAGGGTCACTATGGCTACACCTTC
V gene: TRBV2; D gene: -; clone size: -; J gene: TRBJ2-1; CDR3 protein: CASSPYNEQFF; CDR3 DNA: TGTGCCAGCAGCCCTTACAATGAGCAGTTCTTC
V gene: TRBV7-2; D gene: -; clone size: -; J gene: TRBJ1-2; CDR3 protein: CASSSRSRVNGYTF; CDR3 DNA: TGTGCCAGCAGCTCTAGGAGCAGGGTAAATGGCTACACCTTC
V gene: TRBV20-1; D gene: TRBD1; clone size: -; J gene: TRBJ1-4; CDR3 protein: CSARAQGEGEKLFF; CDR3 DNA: TGCAGTGCTAGAGCTCAGGGGGAAGGGGAAAAACTGTTTTTT
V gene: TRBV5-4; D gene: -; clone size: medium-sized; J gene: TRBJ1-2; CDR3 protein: CASSLDPPGKGGYTF; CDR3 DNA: TGTGCCAGCAGCTTGGACCCGCCCGGAAAGGGTGGCTACACCTTC
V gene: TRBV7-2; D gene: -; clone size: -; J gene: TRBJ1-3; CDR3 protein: CATHTPVGGNTIYF; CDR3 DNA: TGTGCCACCCACACCCCTGTCGGAGGAAACACCATATATTTT
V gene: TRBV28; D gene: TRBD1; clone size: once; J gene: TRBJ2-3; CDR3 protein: CASRGDRVTDTQYF; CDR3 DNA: TGTGCCAGCAGGGGGGACAGGGTCACAGATACGCAGTATTTT
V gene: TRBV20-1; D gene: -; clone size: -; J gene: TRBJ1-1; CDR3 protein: CSAPGTMNTEAFF; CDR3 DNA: TGCAGTGCTCCCGGGACCATGAACACTGAAGCTTTCTTT
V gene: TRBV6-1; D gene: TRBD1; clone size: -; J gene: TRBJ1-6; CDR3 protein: CASSPAGTGYSPLHF; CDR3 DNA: TGTGCCAGCAGTCCAGCCGGGACAGGGTATTCACCCCTCCACTTT
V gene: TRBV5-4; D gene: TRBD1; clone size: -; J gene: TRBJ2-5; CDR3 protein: CASSLWGQQETQYF; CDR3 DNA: TGTGCCAGCAGCTTGTGGGGACAGCAAGAGACCCAGTACTTC
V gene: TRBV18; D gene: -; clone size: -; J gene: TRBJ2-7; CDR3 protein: CASSPRPDEQYF; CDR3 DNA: TGTGCCAGCTCACCCCGCCCGGACGAGCAGTACTTC
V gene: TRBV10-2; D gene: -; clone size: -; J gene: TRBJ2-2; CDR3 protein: CASSRTANTGELFF; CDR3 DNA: TGCGCCAGCTCCAGGACTGCGAACACCGGGGAGCTGTTTTTT
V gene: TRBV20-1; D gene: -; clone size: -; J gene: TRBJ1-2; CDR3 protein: CSARDRPDGYTF; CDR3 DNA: TGCAGTGCTAGAGATCGGCCGGACGGCTACACCTTC
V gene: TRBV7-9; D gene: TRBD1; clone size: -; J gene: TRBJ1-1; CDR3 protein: CASSLGPGTGYTEAFF; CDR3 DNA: TGTGCCAGCAGCTTAGGACCCGGGACAGGGTACACTGAAGCTTTCTTT
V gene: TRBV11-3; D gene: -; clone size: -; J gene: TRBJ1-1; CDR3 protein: CASSLAGGRWTEAFF; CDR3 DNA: TGTGCCAGCAGCTTAGCCGGGGGGCGCTGGACTGAAGCTTTCTTT
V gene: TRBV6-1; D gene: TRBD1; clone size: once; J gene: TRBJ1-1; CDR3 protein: CASRGQEAMNTEAFF; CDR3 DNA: TGTGCCAGCAGGGGACAGGAGGCCATGAACACTGAAGCTTTCTTT
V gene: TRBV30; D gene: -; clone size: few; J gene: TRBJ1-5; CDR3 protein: CAWSLGGGNQPQHF; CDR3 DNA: TGTGCCTGGAGTCTGGGTGGGGGGAATCAGCCCCAGCATTTT
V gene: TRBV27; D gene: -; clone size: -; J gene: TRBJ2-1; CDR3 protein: CASSVLRGEQFF; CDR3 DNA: TGTGCCAGCAGCGTGCTTAGAGGTGAGCAGTTCTTC